The 15 T cell receptor beta chains in this list originate from one sample, sequenced in a study of cytomegalovirus exposure and HLA in healthy donors (dated by TCRdb to 2015 to 2018). The library relied on the immunoSEQ multiplex PCR assay. For the multiplex PCR, a mixture combining 60 forward primers for TCR Vbeta segments and 13 reverse primers for TCR Jbeta segments was used. Not all clones reach the TCRdb copy of this immuneACCESS table, which keeps in-frame sequences only. Checked studies attribute under half of the gap to unresolved V genes and leave the rest unexplained. Recorded for this sample are approximately 180,000 clones; 75% to 85% of them occurred a single time. The ten largest clones represent approximately 5% of the sample. The material sequenced was PBMCs. The source of these receptors is a woman aged 18-35 years in good health and CMV-seropositive.

This rearrangement joins TRBV6-1 to TRBJ1-2; 8 nucleotides line up with TRBD1. This CDR3 is built from 17 residues. The germline CDR1 and CDR2 sequences are MNHNS and SASEGT. After removal of 4 bases from V and 3 bases from J, the junction contained 13 bases not matched to a gene. The CDR3 region has the DNA TGTGCCAGCAGTGGTCGGACAGGGCGGGGGAAGGACTATGGCTACACCTTC. Translating gives CASSGRTGRGKDYGYTF.

This sequence joins TRBV29-1 and TRBJ2-3, with 10 bases aligning to TRBD2. The CDR3 consists of 13 residues. V trimming: 6 bases; J trimming: 8 bases; junction bases outside the gene matches: 8. Germline V gives CDR1 SQVTM, CDR2 ANQGSEA. DNA for the CDR3: TGCAGCGTCACTCCTAGCGGGAGAGGTACGCAGTATTTT. Translation: CSVTPSGRGTQYF.

The genes are TRBV29-1 and TRBJ2-7, with TRBD2 matching 9 bases. Per germline, CDR1 SQVTM and CDR2 ANQGSEA. V was clipped by 7 bases and J by 4 bases; unmatched bases: 5. This CDR3 contains 12 residues. DNA of the CDR3: TGCAGCGGTGGGACTAGCACGTACGAGCAGTACTTC. Translation: CSGGTSTYEQYF.

The sample holds one count of this clone. CDR3 bases: TGCGCCAGCAGCTTGGACCGGGACAGGCCAACCTACGAGCAGTACTTC. It codes for CASSLDRDRPTYEQYF. The chain links TRBV5-1 to TRBJ2-7; 8 bases align to TRBD1. V lost 0 bases, J lost 2 bases, and 7 bases stayed unmatched. The CDR3 spans 16 residues. CDR1 SGHRS and CDR2 YFSETQ come from the germline V gene.

This clone was found a few times. This chain's CDR3 is CAITPGQGVGYTF. CDR3 in DNA: TGTGCCATCACTCCGGGACAGGGGGTTGGCTACACCTTC. V usage is TRBV10-3 and J usage is TRBJ1-2, with 11 bases matching TRBD1. CDR3 size: 13 residues. V gave up 7 bases and J gave up 7 bases; unmatched junction bases: 5. The germline gives CDR1 ENHRY, CDR2 SYGVKD.

The chain employs TRBV2 and TRBJ2-7; 11 bases fit TRBD1. Germline-derived CDR1 and CDR2 are SNHLY and FYNNEI. The CDR3 loop spans 16 amino acids. V trimming: 9 bases; J trimming: 5 bases; junction bases outside the gene matches: 15. CDR3 in amino acids: CASRVVPGQGVNEQYF. CDR3 coding DNA: TGTGCCAGTAGGGTAGTCCCGGGACAGGGGGTGAACGAGCAGTACTTC.

This sequence joins TRBV5-6 and TRBJ2-7, with D perhaps TRBD2 (5 bases). This CDR3 is built from 14 residues. Germline CDR1 SGHDT, CDR2 YYEEEE. V was trimmed by 4 bases and J by 1 base, leaving 12 bases between them. CDR3 coding DNA: TGTGCCAGCAGCCCGGACGGGAAGTCCTACGAGCAGTACTTC. Amino acids: CASSPDGKSYEQYF.

V usage is TRBV7-8 and J usage is TRBJ1-5; 7 bases map to TRBD1. The V and J ends lost 1 base and 4 bases, in that order; junction bases with no gene match: 13. CDR1 SGHVS and CDR2 FQNEAQ come from the germline V gene. The CDR3 extends over 18 amino acids. CDR3 loop: CASSLVLPGQKINQPQHF. CDR3 DNA sequence: TGTGCCAGCAGCTTAGTACTGCCGGGACAGAAAATAAATCAGCCCCAGCATTTT.

This rearrangement joins TRBV10-1 to TRBJ1-5; TRBD1 might be the D (5 bases). Germline V lookup: CDR1 WNHNN, CDR2 SYGVQD (reference sequence). The V end lost 3 bases, the J end lost 3 bases, and 9 bases lay between the germline ends. The CDR3 contains 14 residues. CDR3 sequence: CASSDGGNNQPQHF. CDR3 coding DNA: TGCGCCAGCAGTGACGGGGGAAACAATCAGCCCCAGCATTTT.

This clone was picked up a small number of times. This CDR3 is CASSETGGEDTQYF. The CDR3 DNA sequence: TGTGCCAGTTCCGAGACGGGGGGGGAAGATACGCAGTATTTT. The rearrangement joins TRBV19 to TRBJ2-3, with TRBD2 identical over 8 bases. Germline V gene sequence: CDR1 LNHDA, CDR2 SQIVND (reference sequence). The CDR3 length is 14 residues. Losses at the gene ends were 8 bases for V and 5 bases for J; bases not matched to a gene: 9.

The V gene is TRBV7-2, the J gene TRBJ2-2, with 9 positions matching TRBD2. With 2 bases clipped from V and 4 bases from J, the junction kept 5 bases outside the gene matches. The CDR3 is 16 amino acids. Looked up from germline, CDR1 is SGHTA and CDR2 is FQGNSA. This CDR3 reads CASSLRLAGSTGELFF. The CDR3 DNA follows: TGTGCCAGCAGCTTACGTCTAGCGGGGTCCACCGGGGAGCTGTTTTTT.

This clone came up a few times. Here the CDR3 reads CATSSKRGGTDTQYF. The DNA of the CDR3 is TGTGCCACCAGCAGCAAGCGGGGGGGCACAGATACGCAGTATTTT. This chain links TRBV15 with TRBJ2-3; TRBD2 agrees at 9 bases. Germline V CDR1 and CDR2: LNHNV, YYDKDF (reference sequence). This CDR3 has 15 amino acids. Losses at the gene ends were 3 bases for V and 1 base for J; bases not matched to a gene: 2.

V usage is TRBV28 and J usage is TRBJ1-5, with D possibly being TRBD1 (6 bases). Deletions cut 6 bases from V and 1 base from J, with 13 bases between. Germline CDR1 reads MDHEN; CDR2 reads SYDVKM. The CDR3 loop spans 15 amino acids. The CDR3 sequence: CASRPRGLSNQPQHF. CDR3 nucleotide sequence: TGTGCCAGCAGACCCAGGGGTCTGAGCAATCAGCCCCAGCATTTT.

This clone occurred a few times. The CDR3 coding sequence is TGCGCCAGCAGCTTGACAGGGTTTGGCACTGAAGCTTTCTTT. This codes for CASSLTGFGTEAFF. The chain uses TRBV5-1 and TRBJ1-1; possibly TRBD1 for D (6 bases). Trimming removed 1 base at V and 4 bases at J, with 11 bases between. The CDR3 is 14 residues long. The germline V gene encodes CDR1 SGHRS and CDR2 YFSETQ.

The gene calls are TRBV14 and TRBJ2-7; D is ambiguous. The CDR3 length is 16 residues. Between the trimmed V and J ends, which lost 3 bases and 2 bases, there was a span of 17 bases. The germline V gene encodes CDR1 SGHDN and CDR2 FVKESK. The CDR3 coding sequence is TGTGCCAGCAGCCATCTTGGTCCCCGAGGTACCTACGAGCAGTACTTC. Protein sequence: CASSHLGPRGTYEQYF.